A single sample gave rise to the 23 T cell receptor beta chains below, sequenced in a study of T-cell memory formation after mild COVID-19 (dated by TCRdb to the early 2020s). Library preparation used 5' RACE. The data were produced on an Illumina NovaSeq 6000. TCRdb applied fastp at Q25 and MiXCR to the public reads, then kept only in-frame beta chains. A single entry per CDR3 protein holds the most common genes and DNA from its merged rows. For this sample there are approximately 340,000 distinct CDR3 sequences; 13% appear just once. Over 20% of the sample rests with the top ten. The sequenced material came from PBMCs or a T cell subset sorted from them (not recorded which). The receptors here all came from a young man who had mild COVID-19 (a few samples of this study predate the infection). The sample titles of this study are shuffled in the database, so cell type and time point are left out; the donor was told from shared clones.

This clonotype appeared a few times. The V gene is TRBV5-4, the J gene TRBJ2-7; 13 bases map to TRBD2. Germline values: CDR1 SGHNT, CDR2 YYREEE (reference sequence). The CDR3 runs to 15 residues. J lost 3 bases, V lost 3 bases, and 3 bases had no gene match. The DNA for the CDR3 is TGTGCCAGCAGCTCAGGACTAGCGGGGGACTACGAGCAGTACTTC. Its protein product is CASSSGLAGDYEQYF.

Only a few counts were recorded for this clonotype. For the CDR3, the DNA is TGTGCCAGCAGCCCCCGGTCCACGGGACACCTATCCTACAATGAGCAGTTCTTC. This sequence encodes CASSPRSTGHLSYNEQFF. The gene calls are TRBV5-5 and TRBJ2-1; perhaps TRBD1 as D (6 bases). Germline V lookup: CDR1 SGHKS, CDR2 YYEKEE (reference sequence). The CDR3 covers 18 residues. Trimming took 4 bases from V and 1 from J, leaving 21 bases between them.

This clonotype was recorded only once. The chain carries TRBV11-3 and TRBJ2-7; D gene unclear. Germline-derived CDR1 and CDR2 are SGHNT and YENEEA. The V end lost 5 bases, the J end lost 2 bases, and 13 bases lay between the germline ends. The CDR3 totals 14 residues. CDR3 DNA sequence: TGTGCCAGCAGCCCAACCCGGGCAACCTACGAGCAGTACTTC. Amino acid sequence: CASSPTRATYEQYF.

The V call is TRBV10-3, the J call TRBJ1-2, with D possibly being TRBD1 (5 bases). The CDR3 runs to 14 residues. Germline CDR1 is ENHRY and CDR2 is SYGVKD. Trimming shortened V by 3 bases and J by 2 bases, and 10 bases separated the two germline ends. CDR3 protein: CAISDPDRNYGYTF. CDR3 bases: TGTGCCATCAGTGACCCAGACAGAAACTATGGCTACACCTTC.

J is TRBJ1-3 and V is TRBV28; a weak D match, TRBD1 (5 bases). Germline CDR1 and CDR2: MDHEN and SYDVKM. The CDR3 length is 15 residues. Trimming took off 3 bases at V and 0 bases at J, with 9 bases between the two ends. The CDR3 loop is CASSLRDDSGNTIYF. DNA of the CDR3: TGTGCCAGCAGTTTGCGGGACGACTCTGGAAACACCATATATTTT.

This clonotype came up a few times. At one end the junction does not follow the germline gene, possibly because of a read error. The J gene is TRBJ2-3, the V gene TRBV12-3 or TRBV12-4, with D perhaps matching TRBD1 (6 bases). The CDR3 has 15 amino acids. The CDR3 DNA follows: TGTGCCAGCAGCCAAGACAGGACAGCTACAGATACGAAGTATTTT. Its translation is CASSQDRTATDTKYF.

In its sample, this clonotype was seen a few times. The CDR3, as DNA: TGTGCCACCAGCAGAGAGCTTACGAACACTGAAGCTTTCTTT. Protein sequence: CATSRELTNTEAFF. The chain combines TRBV15 with TRBJ1-1; the D is unclear. Looked up from germline, CDR1 is LNHNV and CDR2 is YYDKDF (reference sequence). V gave up 0 bases and J gave up 1 base, with 6 bases separating them. The CDR3 extends over 14 amino acids.

This clonotype occurred many times. J is TRBJ1-5 and V is TRBV7-8; D gene ambiguous. The CDR3 spans 13 residues. The germline gives CDR1 SGHVS, CDR2 FQNEAQ. Deletions cut 0 bases from V and 5 bases from J, with 5 bases between. The CDR3 loop is CASSLAQDQPQHF. CDR3 nucleotides: TGTGCCAGCAGCTTAGCCCAGGATCAGCCCCAGCATTTT.

This rearrangement joins TRBV12-3 or TRBV12-4 to TRBJ1-1; a possible D gene is TRBD1 (6 bases). The CDR3 extends over 13 amino acids. Trimming took off 6 bases at V and 13 bases at J, with 21 bases between the two ends. CDR3: CASRISGTREVFF. CDR3 DNA sequence: TGTGCCAGCAGAATTTCCGGGACAAGGGAGGTTTTCTTT.

The rearrangement joins TRBV12-5 to TRBJ2-2; D assignment may be TRBD1 or TRBD2 (6 bases each). The germline V gene has CDR1 LGHNT and CDR2 FRNRAP. Trimming shortened V by 7 bases and J by 0 bases, and 15 bases separated the two germline ends. The CDR3 covers 16 residues. This CDR3 reads CASDPRRGANTGELFF. CDR3 nucleotide sequence: TGTGCTAGTGATCCCAGGAGGGGGGCGAACACCGGGGAGCTGTTTTTT.

The V call is TRBV6-6, the J call TRBJ1-6; D not certain. The CDR3 totals 14 residues. Germline V lookup: CDR1 MNHNY, CDR2 SVGAGI (reference sequence). Deletions cut 1 base from V and 9 bases from J, with 10 bases between. The CDR3 nucleotides are TGTGCCAGCAGTTACTTACAGTTGGGTTCACCCCTCCACTTT. Protein product: CASSYLQLGSPLHF.

This chain uses TRBV6-2 or TRBV6-3 with TRBJ2-1; 10 positions match TRBD2. The CDR3 is 16 amino acids. The V and J ends lost 7 bases and 7 bases, in that order; junction bases with no gene match: 13. The V gene's germline CDR1 is MNHEY and CDR2 SVGEGT. CDR3 nucleotide sequence: TGTGCCAGCAAGGGTAGCGGGGGGCCGGGTAGTAATGAGCAGTTCTTC. Protein: CASKGSGGPGSNEQFF.

This clonotype was observed a handful of times. This sequence joins TRBV6-5 and TRBJ2-5; 7 nucleotides line up with TRBD1. Germline V gene sequence: CDR1 MNHEY, CDR2 SVGAGI. J was trimmed by 1 base and V by 7 bases; bases with no gene match: 6. This CDR3 contains 14 residues. The CDR3 loop is CASKRTGLQETQYF. Written as DNA, the CDR3 is TGTGCCAGCAAGCGGACAGGACTCCAAGAGACCCAGTACTTC.

This clonotype was detected only a few times. This chain uses TRBV18 with TRBJ1-3; weak D call: TRBD1 (5 bases). Trimming removed 0 bases at V and 8 bases at J, with 20 bases between. This CDR3 is 17 amino acids long. In germline, CDR1 is KGHSH, CDR2 LQKENI. The CDR3 loop is CASSPPIAGNGRHTIYF. For the CDR3, the DNA is TGTGCCAGCTCACCACCGATAGCAGGGAACGGCCGGCACACCATATATTTT. Using reference TRBV18 and TRBJ1-3 for the parts outside the CDR3, the full variable domain is NAGVMQNPRHLVRRRGQEARLRCSPMKGHSHVYWYRQLPEEGLKFMVYLQKENIIDESGMPKERFSAEFPKEGPSILRIQQVVRGDSAAYFCASSPPIAGNGRHTIYFGEGSWLTVV.

This clonotype came up a few times. This CDR3 is CASSLGSSRGVAYNEQFF. The CDR3, as DNA: TGTGCCAGCAGCTTAGGTTCCTCGCGCGGGGTCGCCTACAATGAGCAGTTCTTC. V usage is TRBV7-9 and J usage is TRBJ2-1; a possible D gene is TRBD2 (6 bases). The V end was cut by 1 base, the J end by 2 bases, with 18 bases between. Germline V gene sequence: CDR1 SEHNR, CDR2 FQNEAQ (reference sequence). This CDR3 contains 18 residues. Drawing the rest from reference TRBV7-9 and TRBJ2-1, the complete variable domain is DTGVSQNPRHKITKRGQNVTFRCDPISEHNRLYWYRQTLGQGPEFLTYFQNEAQLEKSRLLSDRFSAERPKGSFSTLEIQRTEQGDSAMYLCASSLGSSRGVAYNEQFFGPGTRLTVL.

This clonotype has a handful of counts. The chain has TRBV5-6 and TRBJ2-1; D tentatively fits TRBD1 or TRBD2 (5 bases each). The length of the CDR3 is 17 residues. V was trimmed by 3 bases and J by 0 bases, leaving 16 bases between them. The V gene's germline CDR1 is SGHDT and CDR2 YYEEEE. The CDR3 DNA reads TGTGCCAGCAGCTCCGGGACCGCTTCGAGCTCCTACAATGAGCAGTTCTTC. The encoded protein is CASSSGTASSSYNEQFF.

The CDR3 spells CASSSVVDSLIGGYTF. The CDR3 DNA follows: TGTGCCAGCAGTTCTGTAGTCGACAGCCTGATCGGTGGCTACACCTTC. The V gene is TRBV27, the J gene TRBJ1-2; a possible D gene is TRBD1 (5 bases). The ends were cut back, 4 bases at V and 7 bases at J, with 22 bases in the middle. Germline-derived CDR1 and CDR2 are MNHEY and SMNVEV (reference sequence). This CDR3 spans 16 amino acids.

This clonotype has at least ten counts. The V and J genes are TRBV5-6 and TRBJ2-1, with TRBD1 as a possible D gene (6 bases). This CDR3 comprises 14 residues. Between the trimmed V and J ends, which lost 5 bases and 4 bases, there was a span of 13 bases. Per the germline V gene, CDR1 is SGHDT and CDR2 is YYEEEE. The CDR3 region is CASSPGTSYNEQFF. The DNA for the CDR3 is TGTGCCAGCAGTCCCGGGACATCGTACAATGAGCAGTTCTTC.

The V call is TRBV7-2, the J call TRBJ2-1; 9 bases fit TRBD2. The CDR3 spans 12 residues. The junction had 9 bases not matched to a gene; V was cut back by 5 bases and J by 16 bases. CDR1 is SGHTA, CDR2 FQGNSA, per germline. In DNA form, the CDR3 reads TGTGCCAGCAGCATCGATAGCGGGGGAGGTTTCTTC. Its translation: CASSIDSGGGFF. The variable domain in full, with the rest retrieved from reference TRBV7-2 and TRBJ2-1, is GAGVSQSPSNKVTEKGKDVELRCDPISGHTALYWYRQSLGQGLEFLIYFQGNSAPDKSGLPSDRFSAERTGGSVSTLTIQRTQQEDSAVYLCASSIDSGGGFFGPGTRLTVL.

This clonotype is a singleton in its sample. A read error is likely, as this CDR3 ends without the conserved phenylalanine or tryptophan. The V call is TRBV5-6, the J call TRBJ1-2; possible D gene TRBD1, 6 bases. CDR1 and CDR2 (germline): SGHDT, YYEEEE. V dropped 4 bases and J dropped 3 bases, with 10 bases sitting between them. The CDR3 has 13 amino acids. As DNA, the CDR3 is TGTGCCAGCAGCCCCGGACAGCACTATGGCTACACCTTA. Encoded protein: CASSPGQHYGYTL.

This clonotype appeared a few times. J is TRBJ2-2 and V is TRBV10-3; D might be TRBD1 (5 bases). Germline CDR1 reads ENHRY; CDR2 reads SYGVKD. Trimming took 5 bases from V and 3 from J, leaving 13 bases between them. The CDR3 is made up of 15 amino acids. CDR3 coding DNA: TGTGCCATCAGTTTGGGCAGGGCGGACACCGGGGAGCTGTTTTTT. Protein: CAISLGRADTGELFF.

The rearrangement joins TRBV24-1 to TRBJ1-2; D is possibly TRBD1 (6 bases). The CDR3 consists of 16 residues. Between the trimmed V and J ends, which lost 3 bases and 2 bases, there was a span of 15 bases. Germline CDR1 reads KGHDR; CDR2 reads SFDVKD. The CDR3 DNA is TGTGCCACCAGTGATGGGTTTTTGAGGGGGAACTATGGCTACACCTTC. Translating gives CATSDGFLRGNYGYTF.

This clonotype showed up just a few times. This chain connects TRBV20-1 to TRBJ1-1, with TRBD1 matching 11 bases. The germline V gene has CDR1 DFQATT and CDR2 SNEGSKA (reference sequence). The CDR3 has 16 residues. V dropped 0 bases and J dropped 1; count of bases not matched to a gene: 4. As DNA, the CDR3 is TGCAGTGCTAGAGACCCGGGACAGGGGGGGAACACTGAAGCTTTCTTT. Its translation is CSARDPGQGGNTEAFF.